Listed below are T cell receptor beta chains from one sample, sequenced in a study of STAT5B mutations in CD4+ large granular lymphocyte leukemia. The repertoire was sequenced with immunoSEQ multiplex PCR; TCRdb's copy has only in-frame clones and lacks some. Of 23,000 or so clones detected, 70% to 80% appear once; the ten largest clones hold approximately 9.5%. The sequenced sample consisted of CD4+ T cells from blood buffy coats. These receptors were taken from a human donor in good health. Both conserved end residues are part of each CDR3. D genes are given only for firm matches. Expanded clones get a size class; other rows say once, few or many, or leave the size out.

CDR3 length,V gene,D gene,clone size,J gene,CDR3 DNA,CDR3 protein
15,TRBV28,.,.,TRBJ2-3,TGTGCCAGCAGCCGCGGGGTGGGTGACACAGATACGCAGTATTTT,CASSRGVGDTDTQYF
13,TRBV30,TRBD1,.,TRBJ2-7,TGTGCCTGGACCAGGGGGCAATTAGGCGAGCAGTACTTC,CAWTRGQLGEQYF
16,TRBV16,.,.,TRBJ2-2,TGTGCCAGCAGCCAACAGGGGGGCACGAACACCGGGGAGCTGTTTTTT,CASSQQGGTNTGELFF
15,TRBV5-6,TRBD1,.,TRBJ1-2,TGTGCCAGCAGCTTGGAGGACAGGGGGTTTTTTGGCTACACCTTC,CASSLEDRGFFGYTF
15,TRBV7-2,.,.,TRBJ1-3,TGTGCCAGCAGCGGCATAGTAGGGGCAGGAAACACCATATATTTT,CASSGIVGAGNTIYF
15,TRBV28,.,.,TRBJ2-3,TGTGCCAGCAGTATCCTACCTGCTAGCACAGATACGCAGTATTTT,CASSILPASTDTQYF
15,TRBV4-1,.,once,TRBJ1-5,TGCGCCAGCAGCCAAGATCTAAGCCTCAACAGGCCCCAGCATTTT,CASSQDLSLNRPQHF
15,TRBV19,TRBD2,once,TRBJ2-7,TGTGCCAGTAGCCTTAAGTGGCGGGAGACCTACGAGCAGTACTTC,CASSLKWRETYEQYF
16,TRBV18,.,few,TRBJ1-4,TGTGCCAGCTCATCCAGGGGAAGGGGCGATAATGAAAAACTGTTTTTT,CASSSRGRGDNEKLFF
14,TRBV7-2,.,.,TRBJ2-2,TGTGCCAGCAGCTTAGTCCGGGGGCACGGGGAGCTGTTTTTT,CASSLVRGHGELFF
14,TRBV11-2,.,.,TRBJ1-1,TGTGCCAGCAGCTTAGGAAGAGAGAGCCGGTACGCTTTCTTT,CASSLGRESRYAFF
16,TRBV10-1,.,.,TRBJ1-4,TGCGCCACAAGCACCGGCAGCCAGACAAAGAATGAAAAACTGTTTTTT,CATSTGSQTKNEKLFF
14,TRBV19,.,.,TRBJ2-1,TGTGCCAGTAGCCCCCGGGCAGCCGACAATGAGCAGTTCTTC,CASSPRAADNEQFF
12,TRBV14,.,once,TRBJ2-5,TGTGCCAGCAGCCTTGGAATGGGGACCCAGTACTTC,CASSLGMGTQYF
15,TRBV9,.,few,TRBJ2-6,TGTGCCAGCAGCGCCGGGACGTCTGGGGCCAACGTCCTGACTTTC,CASSAGTSGANVLTF
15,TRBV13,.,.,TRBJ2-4,TGTGCCAGCAGCTCTTTAAAGGGGGCCAAAAACATTCAGTACTTC,CASSSLKGAKNIQYF
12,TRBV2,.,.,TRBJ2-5,TGTGCCAGCAGTCCGCAGAGAGGGACCCAGTACTTC,CASSPQRGTQYF
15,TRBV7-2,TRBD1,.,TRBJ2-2,TGTGCCAGCAGCACCGGGACAGGGGGCCTCGGGGAGCTGTTTTTT,CASSTGTGGLGELFF
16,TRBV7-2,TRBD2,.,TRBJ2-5,TGTGCCAGCAGCTGGACTAGCGGGGGGGCCGTAGAGACCCAGTACTTC,CASSWTSGGAVETQYF
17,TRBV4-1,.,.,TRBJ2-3,TGCGCCAGCAGCCAAGATGATGAGGGAGTGGGCACAGATACGCAGTATTTT,CASSQDDEGVGTDTQYF
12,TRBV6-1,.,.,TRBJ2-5,TGTGCCAGCAGTGTCCGCGGGGAGACCCAGTACTTC,CASSVRGETQYF
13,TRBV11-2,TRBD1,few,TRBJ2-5,TGTGCCAGCAGCTTTCCAGGGGGCGAGACCCAGTACTTC,CASSFPGGETQYF
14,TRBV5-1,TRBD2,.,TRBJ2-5,TGCGCCAGCAGTGCGACTAGCGCCCAAGAGACCCAGTACTTC,CASSATSAQETQYF
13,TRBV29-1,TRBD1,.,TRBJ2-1,TGCAGCGCCTCCAGGACAGGGGCGCGAGAGCAGTTCTTC,CSASRTGAREQFF
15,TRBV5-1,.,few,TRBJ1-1,TGCGCCAGCAGCTGGAGCGAGACAGGGAACACTGAAGCTTTCTTT,CASSWSETGNTEAFF
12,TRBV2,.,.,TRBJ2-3,TGTGCCAGCAGTGAAACCCCAGATACGCAGTATTTT,CASSETPDTQYF
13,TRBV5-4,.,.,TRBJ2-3,TGTGCCAGCAGCGTGGTTGGGGCAGATACGCAGTATTTT,CASSVVGADTQYF
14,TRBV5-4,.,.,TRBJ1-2,TGTGCCAGCAGCTTGGCGGCCCTCTTGGGGGGCTACACCTTC,CASSLAALLGGYTF
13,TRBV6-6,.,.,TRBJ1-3,TGTGCCAGCAGTTACGGGACAGGAAACACCATATATTTT,CASSYGTGNTIYF
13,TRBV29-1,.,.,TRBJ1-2,TGCAGCGTTAACAGGGCTTCTAACTATGGCTACACCTTC,CSVNRASNYGYTF
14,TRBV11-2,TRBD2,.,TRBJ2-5,TGTGCCAGCAGCTCGGGACTAGCTCGGGAGACCCAGTACTTC,CASSSGLARETQYF
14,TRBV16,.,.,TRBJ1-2,TGTGCCAGCAGCCCTTGGGTACAGGGAGGTGGCTACACCTTC,CASSPWVQGGGYTF
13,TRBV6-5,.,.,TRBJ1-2,TGTGCCAGCACCCAAAGAGCTAACTATGGCTACACCTTC,CASTQRANYGYTF
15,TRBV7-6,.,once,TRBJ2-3,TGTGCCAGCAGCCTAAGGTCAGACCGCACAGATACGCAGTATTTT,CASSLRSDRTDTQYF
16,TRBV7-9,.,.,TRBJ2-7,TGTGCCAGCAGCCCTAGTGTGTCAGCTCCGGTCTACGAGCAGTACTTC,CASSPSVSAPVYEQYF
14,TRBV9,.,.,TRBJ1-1,TGTGCCAGCAGCGTAGACAGGGAGAACACTGAAGCTTTCTTT,CASSVDRENTEAFF
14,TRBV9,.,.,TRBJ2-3,TGTGCCAGCAGCGTACGGCCTGGCACAGATACGCAGTATTTT,CASSVRPGTDTQYF
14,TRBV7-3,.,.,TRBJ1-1,TGTGCCAGCAGCTTAATCCCGGGGAGCACTGAAGCTTTCTTT,CASSLIPGSTEAFF
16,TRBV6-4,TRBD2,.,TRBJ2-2,TGTGCCAGCAGCCAACTAGCGGGGGCGAACACCGGGGAGCTGTTTTTT,CASSQLAGANTGELFF
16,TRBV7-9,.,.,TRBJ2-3,TGTGCCAGCAGCCGTTCGAGAAGAGCTAGCACAGATACGCAGTATTTT,CASSRSRRASTDTQYF
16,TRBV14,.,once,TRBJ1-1,TGTGCCAGCAGCCAAGATAAAACGGGCTTGAACACTGAAGCTTTCTTT,CASSQDKTGLNTEAFF
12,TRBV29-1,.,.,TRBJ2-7,TGCAGCGTTGCCCATGGACAGTACGAGCAGTACTTC,CSVAHGQYEQYF